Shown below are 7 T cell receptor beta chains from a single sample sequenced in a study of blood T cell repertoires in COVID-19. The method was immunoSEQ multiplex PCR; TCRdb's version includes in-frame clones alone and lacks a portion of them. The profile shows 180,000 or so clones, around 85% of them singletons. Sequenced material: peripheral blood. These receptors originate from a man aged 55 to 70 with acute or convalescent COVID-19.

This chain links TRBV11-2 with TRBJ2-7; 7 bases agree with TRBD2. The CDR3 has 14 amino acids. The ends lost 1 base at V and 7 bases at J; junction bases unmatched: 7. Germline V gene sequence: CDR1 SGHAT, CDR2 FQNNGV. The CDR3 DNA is TGTGCCAGCAGCTTAGGAGCGGGAATCGGAGAGCAGTACTTC. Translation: CASSLGAGIGEQYF.

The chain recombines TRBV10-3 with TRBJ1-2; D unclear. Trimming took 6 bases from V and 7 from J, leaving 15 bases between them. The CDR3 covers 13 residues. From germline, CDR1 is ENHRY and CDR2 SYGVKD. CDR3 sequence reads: CAISPDKMVGYTF. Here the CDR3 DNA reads TGTGCCATCAGCCCAGACAAGATGGTTGGCTACACCTTC.

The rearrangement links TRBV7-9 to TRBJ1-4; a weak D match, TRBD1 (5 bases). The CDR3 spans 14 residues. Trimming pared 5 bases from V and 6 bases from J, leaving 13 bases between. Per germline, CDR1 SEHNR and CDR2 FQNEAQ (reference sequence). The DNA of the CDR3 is TGTGCCAGCAGCGTGACAGAGAATGATGAAAAACTGTTTTTT. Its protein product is CASSVTENDEKLFF. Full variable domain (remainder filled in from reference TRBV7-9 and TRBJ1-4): DTGVSQNPRHKITKRGQNVTFRCDPISEHNRLYWYRQTLGQGPEFLTYFQNEAQLEKSRLLSDRFSAERPKGSFSTLEIQRTEQGDSAMYLCASSVTENDEKLFFGSGTQLSVL.

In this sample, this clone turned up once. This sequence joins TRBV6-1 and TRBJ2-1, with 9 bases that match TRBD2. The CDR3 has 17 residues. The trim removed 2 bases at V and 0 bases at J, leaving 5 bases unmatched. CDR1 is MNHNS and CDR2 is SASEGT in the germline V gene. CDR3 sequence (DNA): TGTGCCAGCAGTGAACGCGGTAGCGGGAGCTCCTACAATGAGCAGTTCTTC. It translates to CASSERGSGSSYNEQFF.

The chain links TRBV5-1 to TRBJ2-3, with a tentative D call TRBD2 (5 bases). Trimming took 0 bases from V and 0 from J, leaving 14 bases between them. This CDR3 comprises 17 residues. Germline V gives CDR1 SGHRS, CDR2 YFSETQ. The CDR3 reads CASSLERTATSTDTQYF. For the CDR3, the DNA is TGCGCCAGCAGCTTGGAGCGGACGGCCACTAGCACAGATACGCAGTATTTT.

The CDR3 reads CASRPGGTVHNSPLHF. DNA of the CDR3: TGTGCCAGCAGACCGGGGGGGACAGTTCATAATTCACCCCTCCACTTT. The rearrangement joins TRBV27 to TRBJ1-6, with TRBD1 matching 7 bases. The CDR3 contains 16 residues. V shed 6 bases, J shed 5 bases, and the junction held 10 bases outside the gene matches. CDR1 is MNHEY, CDR2 SMNVEV, per germline (reference sequence).

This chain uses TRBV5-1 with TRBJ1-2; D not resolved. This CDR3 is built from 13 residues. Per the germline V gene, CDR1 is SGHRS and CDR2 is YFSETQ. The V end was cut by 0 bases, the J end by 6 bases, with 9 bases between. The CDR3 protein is CASSLGRLDGYTF. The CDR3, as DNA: TGCGCCAGCAGCTTGGGGAGGCTCGATGGCTACACCTTC.